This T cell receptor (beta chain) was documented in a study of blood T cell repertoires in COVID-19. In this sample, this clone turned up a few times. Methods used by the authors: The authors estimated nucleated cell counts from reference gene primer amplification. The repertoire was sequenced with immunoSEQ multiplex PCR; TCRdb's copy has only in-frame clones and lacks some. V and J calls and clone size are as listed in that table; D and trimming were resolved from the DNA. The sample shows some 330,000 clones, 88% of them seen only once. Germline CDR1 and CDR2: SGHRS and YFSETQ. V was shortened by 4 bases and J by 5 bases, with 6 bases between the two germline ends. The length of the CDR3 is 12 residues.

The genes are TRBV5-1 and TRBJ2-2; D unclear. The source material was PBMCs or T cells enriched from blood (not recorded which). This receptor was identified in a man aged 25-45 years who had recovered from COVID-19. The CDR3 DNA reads TGCGCCAGCAGCATCAGTACCGGGGAGCTGTTTTTT. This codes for CASSISTGELFF.